The clone carrying this T cell receptor beta chain came up a few times. TCRdb independently ran MiXCR on the 5' RACE reads; one entry per CDR3 protein. The sample carries approximately 550,000 distinct CDR3 sequences, under 25% recorded once. This entry comes from a study of T cells after yellow fever vaccination. Trimming took off 5 bases at V and 0 bases at J, with 17 bases between the two ends. Germline V gene lookup returns CDR1 SGDLS and CDR2 YYNGEE. The CDR3 runs to 16 residues. The material sequenced was PBMCs, taken 15 days after the yellow fever booster vaccination. The TCR originated in a man younger than 45 who received the YFV17D yellow fever vaccine. The rearrangement uses TRBV9 and TRBJ2-5, with D maybe TRBD1 (5 bases). This CDR3 is CASSEHLQAYQETQYF. CDR3 DNA sequence: TGTGCCAGCAGTGAACACCTACAGGCGTACCAAGAGACCCAGTACTTC.